The 17 T cell receptor beta chains in this list originate from one sample, sequenced in a study of T cells expressing NK-cell markers. TCRdb reanalyzed the 5' RACE reads, giving one entry per CDR3 protein sequence and no DNA. Listed are about 460,000 distinct CDR3 sequences; almost 1.5% falls within the top ten. The sequencing input was blood T cells: a sorted CD56 or NKG2C T cell subset, CD4+ or CD8+ T cells, or bulk PBMC T cells (not recorded which). These receptors originate from a woman aged 45-59 years in good health.

The rearrangement links TRBV27 to TRBJ2-5; as DNA is missing, the TRBD2 call by TCRdb cannot be tested. The V gene's germline CDR1 is MNHEY and CDR2 SMNVEV (reference sequence). The CDR3 consists of 14 residues. CDR3 sequence reads: CASSNNGRWETQYF.

The rearrangement links TRBV5-1 to TRBJ2-5; the TCRdb D gene call, TRBD2, has no DNA to confirm it. There are 15 residues in the CDR3. Germline loops: CDR1 SGHRS, CDR2 YFSETQ. CDR3 residues: CASTRTSGRGETQYF.

This rearrangement joins TRBV25-1 to TRBJ2-7; the D call from TCRdb, TRBD1, cannot be confirmed without DNA. CDR1 and CDR2 from the germline V gene are MGHDK and SYGVNS. The CDR3 sequence is 13 residues long. CDR3 amino acids: CASQSRRGPEQYF.

The chain employs TRBV12-3 or TRBV12-4 and TRBJ2-4; absent DNA, TCRdb's TRBD1 call cannot be checked. The CDR3 sequence is 15 residues long. CDR3 amino acids: CASRGFQGAGNIQYF.

This chain links TRBV24-1 with TRBJ2-1; lacking DNA, the TRBD2 call made by TCRdb goes unchecked. The CDR3 is made up of 14 amino acids. Germline V CDR1 and CDR2: KGHDR, SFDVKD. CDR3 region: CATSLAGISDEQFF.

This rearrangement joins TRBV10-3 to TRBJ1-1; the D gene TCRdb calls, TRBD1, cannot be checked with no DNA. There are 14 residues in the CDR3. Germline CDR1 ENHRY, CDR2 SYGVKD. CDR3 amino acids: CAISESGDPRQAFF.

The chain uses TRBV3-1 and TRBJ2-5. The CDR3 is made up of 14 amino acids. Germline V lookup: CDR1 LGHDT, CDR2 YNNKEL (reference sequence). CDR3 region: CASSQEIGSATQYF.

The chain couples TRBV19 to TRBJ1-1. This CDR3 region has 13 residues. Germline CDR1 and CDR2: LNHDA and SQIVND (reference sequence). The CDR3 sequence is CASSEVYLAEAFF.

This chain connects TRBV24-1 to TRBJ1-5. Germline V lookup: CDR1 KGHDR, CDR2 SFDVKD. The CDR3 consists of 11 residues. The CDR3 is CATRSDQPQHF.

This chain links TRBV5-1 with TRBJ2-1; there is no DNA to check the TCRdb D call of TRBD2. Germline CDR1 is SGHRS and CDR2 is YFSETQ. The CDR3 is 18 residues long. The CDR3 loop is CASSLASGSRRSYNEQFF.

The chain couples TRBV7-8 to TRBJ2-7; TCRdb names TRBD2, which stays unverified in the absence of DNA. The CDR3 sequence is 17 residues long. In germline, CDR1 is SGHVS, CDR2 FQNEAQ. This CDR3 is CASSPGRDSRSSYEQYF.

The chain has TRBV2 and TRBJ2-1; TCRdb's assignment of TRBD2 cannot be checked, as there is no DNA. Germline CDR1 SNHLY, CDR2 FYNNEI. CDR3 length equals 14 residues. CDR3: CASRGLAGVAEQFF.

The chain links TRBV20-1 to TRBJ2-1; the D call from TCRdb, TRBD2, cannot be confirmed without DNA. The length of the CDR3 is 13 residues. Germline V gene sequence: CDR1 DFQATT, CDR2 SNEGSKA (reference sequence). The CDR3 loop reads CSAPGLARNEQFF.

This chain's CDR3 is CSCPRTSGREYQETQYF. The chain employs TRBV20-1 and TRBJ2-5; the TRBD2 assignment by TCRdb is unverifiable without DNA. Germline V gene data show CDR1 as DFQATT and CDR2 as SNEGSKA (reference sequence). The CDR3 is 17 residues long.

The gene calls are TRBV15 and TRBJ2-1. The CDR3 consists of 13 residues. Germline CDR1 LNHNV, CDR2 YYDKDF (reference sequence). This CDR3 is CATSRDSTNEQFF.

The rearrangement links TRBV7-7 to TRBJ2-5; TCRdb's D call of TRBD1 is untestable without DNA. Germline assignment: CDR1 SSHAT and CDR2 FNYEAQ (reference sequence). CDR3 length equals 17 residues. CDR3 region: CASSLDEGGVSLETQYF.

This rearrangement joins TRBV6-5 to TRBJ2-6. The CDR3 sequence is 15 residues long. In germline, CDR1 is MNHEY, CDR2 SVGAGI. The CDR3 sequence is CASYNRFSGANVLTF.